This entry describes one T cell receptor (beta chain). Its antigen is unknown. Trimming shortened V by 5 bases and J by 0 bases, and 14 bases separated the two germline ends. This CDR3 is built from 15 residues. Per germline, CDR1 LGHNA and CDR2 YSLEER. This sample is drawn from a study of response to subunit inactivated influenza vaccine. Findings and caveats of the study: T cells newly recruited by each seasonal influenza vaccination are few, the authors suggested.

TCRdb redid the calling of the RT-PCR reads with MiXCR, one entry per CDR3 protein. Among about 520,000 distinct CDR3 sequences listed, 25% were seen once. Sequencing was performed on CD4+ T cells sorted from PBMCs, taken about 5 days after vaccination. The V gene is TRBV4-3, the J gene TRBJ2-7; D is perhaps TRBD1 (5 bases). The clonotype was recovered from a man in his fifties or sixties who received an inactivated influenza vaccine. CDR3 DNA: TGCGCCAGCAGCGTGAAACAGGAGTACTCCTACGAGCAGTACTTC. It yields the protein CASSVKQEYSYEQYF.